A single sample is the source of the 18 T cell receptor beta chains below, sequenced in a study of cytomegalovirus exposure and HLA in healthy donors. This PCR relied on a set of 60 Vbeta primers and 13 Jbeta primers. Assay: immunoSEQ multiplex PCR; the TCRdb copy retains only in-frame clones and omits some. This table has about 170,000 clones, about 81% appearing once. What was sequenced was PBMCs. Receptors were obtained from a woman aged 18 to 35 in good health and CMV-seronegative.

For the CDR3, the DNA is TGTGCCAGCAGCGTAGGAACGGGGGGAGGGACAGATACGCAGTATTTT. Amino acid sequence: CASSVGTGGGTDTQYF. The chain links TRBV9 to TRBJ2-3; 7 bases match TRBD2. V gave up 0 bases and J gave up 3 bases; unmatched junction bases: 7. The CDR3 is 16 residues long. Germline values: CDR1 SGDLS, CDR2 YYNGEE.

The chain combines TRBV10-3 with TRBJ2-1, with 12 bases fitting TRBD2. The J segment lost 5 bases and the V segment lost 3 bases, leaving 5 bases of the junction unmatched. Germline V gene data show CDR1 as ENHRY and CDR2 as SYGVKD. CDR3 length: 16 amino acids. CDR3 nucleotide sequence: TGTGCCATCAGTGATTATACTAGCGGGGGGCACAATGAGCAGTTCTTC. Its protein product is CAISDYTSGGHNEQFF.

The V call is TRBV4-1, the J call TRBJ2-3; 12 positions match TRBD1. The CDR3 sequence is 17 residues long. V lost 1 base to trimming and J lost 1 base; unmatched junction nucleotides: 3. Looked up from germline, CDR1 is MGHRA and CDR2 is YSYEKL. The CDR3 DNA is TGCGCCAGCAGCCAAGGGGGGACAGGGGGCCGCACAGATACGCAGTATTTT. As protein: CASSQGGTGGRTDTQYF.

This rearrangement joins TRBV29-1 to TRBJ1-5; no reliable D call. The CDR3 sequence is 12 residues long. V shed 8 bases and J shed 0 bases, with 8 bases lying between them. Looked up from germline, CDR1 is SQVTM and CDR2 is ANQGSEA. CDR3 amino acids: CSPQVSNQPQHF. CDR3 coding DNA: TGCAGCCCCCAGGTTAGCAATCAGCCCCAGCATTTT.

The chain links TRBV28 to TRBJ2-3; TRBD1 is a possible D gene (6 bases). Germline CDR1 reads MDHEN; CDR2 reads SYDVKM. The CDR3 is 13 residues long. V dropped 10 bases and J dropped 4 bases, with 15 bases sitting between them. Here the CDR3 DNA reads TGTGCCATCCAGGGGACCGTCCCAGATACGCAGTATTTT. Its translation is CAIQGTVPDTQYF.

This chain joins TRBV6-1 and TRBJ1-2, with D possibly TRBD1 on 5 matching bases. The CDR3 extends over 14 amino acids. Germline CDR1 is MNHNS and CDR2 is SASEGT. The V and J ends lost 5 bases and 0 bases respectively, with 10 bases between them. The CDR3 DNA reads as TGTGCCAGCAGTCCCGCCAGGGCTAACTATGGCTACACCTTC. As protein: CASSPARANYGYTF.

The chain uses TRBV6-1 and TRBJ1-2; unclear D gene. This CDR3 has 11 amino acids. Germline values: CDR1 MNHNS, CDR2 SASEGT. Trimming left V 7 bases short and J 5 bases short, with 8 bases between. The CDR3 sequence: CASTRSYGYTF. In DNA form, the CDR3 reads TGTGCCAGCACCAGGTCGTATGGCTACACCTTC.

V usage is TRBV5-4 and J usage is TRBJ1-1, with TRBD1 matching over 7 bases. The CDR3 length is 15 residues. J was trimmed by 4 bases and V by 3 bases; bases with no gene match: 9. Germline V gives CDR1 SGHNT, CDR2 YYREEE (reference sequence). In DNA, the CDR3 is TGTGCCAGCAGCTCGACCGGGACAGCTGTCACTGAAGCTTTCTTT. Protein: CASSSTGTAVTEAFF.

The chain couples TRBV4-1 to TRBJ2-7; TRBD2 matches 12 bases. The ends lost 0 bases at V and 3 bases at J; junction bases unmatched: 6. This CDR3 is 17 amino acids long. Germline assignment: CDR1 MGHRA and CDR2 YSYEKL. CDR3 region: CASSQDPPGLAGYEQYF. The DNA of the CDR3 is TGCGCCAGCAGCCAAGATCCTCCGGGACTAGCGGGCTACGAGCAGTACTTC.

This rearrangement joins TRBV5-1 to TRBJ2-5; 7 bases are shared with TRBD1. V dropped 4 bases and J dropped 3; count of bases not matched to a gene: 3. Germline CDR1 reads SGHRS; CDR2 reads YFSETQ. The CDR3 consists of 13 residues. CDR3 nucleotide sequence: TGCGCCAGCAGCCCCGGGACAGAAGAGACCCAGTACTTC. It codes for CASSPGTEETQYF.

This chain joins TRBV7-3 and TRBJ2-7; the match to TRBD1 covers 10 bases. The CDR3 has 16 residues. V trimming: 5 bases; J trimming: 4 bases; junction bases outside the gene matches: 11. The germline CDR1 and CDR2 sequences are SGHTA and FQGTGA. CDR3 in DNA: TGTGCCAGCAGCCCAAGACCGGGACAGGGGACATACGAGCAGTACTTC. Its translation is CASSPRPGQGTYEQYF.

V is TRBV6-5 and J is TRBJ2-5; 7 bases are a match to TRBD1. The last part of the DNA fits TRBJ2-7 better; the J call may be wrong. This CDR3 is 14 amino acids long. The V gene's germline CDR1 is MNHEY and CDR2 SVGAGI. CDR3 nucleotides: TGTGCCAGCAGTTTAACCGGGACAGAATACGAGCAGTACTTC. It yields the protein CASSLTGTEYEQYF.

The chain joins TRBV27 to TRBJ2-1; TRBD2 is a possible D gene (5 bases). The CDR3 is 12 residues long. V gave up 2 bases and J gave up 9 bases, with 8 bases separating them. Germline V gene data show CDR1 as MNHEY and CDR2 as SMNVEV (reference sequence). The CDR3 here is CASSLGGGEQFF. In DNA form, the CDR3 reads TGTGCCAGCAGTTTAGGCGGAGGTGAGCAGTTCTTC.

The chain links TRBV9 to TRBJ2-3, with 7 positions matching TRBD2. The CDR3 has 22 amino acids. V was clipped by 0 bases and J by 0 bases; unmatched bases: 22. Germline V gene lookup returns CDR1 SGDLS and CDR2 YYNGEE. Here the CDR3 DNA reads TGTGCCAGCAGCGTAGGGACTAGTCGATTCGCCGCCGCCCGTCTAAGCACAGATACGCAGTATTTT. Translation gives CASSVGTSRFAAARLSTDTQYF.

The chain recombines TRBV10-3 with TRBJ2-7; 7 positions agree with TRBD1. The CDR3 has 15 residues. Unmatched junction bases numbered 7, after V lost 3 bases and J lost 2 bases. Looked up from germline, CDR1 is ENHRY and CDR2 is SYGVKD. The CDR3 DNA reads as TGTGCCATCAGTGACCTCGGGACAGAGACCTACGAGCAGTACTTC. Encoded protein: CAISDLGTETYEQYF.

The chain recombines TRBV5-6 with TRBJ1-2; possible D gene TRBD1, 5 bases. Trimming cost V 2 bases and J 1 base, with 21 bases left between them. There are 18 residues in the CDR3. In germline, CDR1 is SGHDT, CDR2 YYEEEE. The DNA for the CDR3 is TGTGCCAGCAGCTTTCTCACCAAGTCGGGACTACGTAACTATGGCTACACCTTC. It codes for CASSFLTKSGLRNYGYTF.

For the CDR3, the DNA is TGCGCCAGCAGCTTGGGCGCTAGCGGGACGACAGATACGCAGTATTTT. It yields the protein CASSLGASGTTDTQYF. The chain is built from TRBV5-1 and TRBJ2-3; 9 positions agree with TRBD2. V dropped 0 bases and J dropped 3; count of bases not matched to a gene: 5. The CDR3 covers 16 residues. Germline CDR1 and CDR2: SGHRS and YFSETQ.

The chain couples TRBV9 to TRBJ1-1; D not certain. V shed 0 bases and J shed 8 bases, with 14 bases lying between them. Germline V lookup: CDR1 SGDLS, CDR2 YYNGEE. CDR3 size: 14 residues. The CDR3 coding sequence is TGTGCCAGCAGCGTAGGAAACGGGGAAGAAGAAGCTTTCTTT. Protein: CASSVGNGEEEAFF.